This T cell receptor beta chain was found in a study of CD8+CD57+ T cells in acquired aplastic anemia. The overall study: Sorted CD4+ and CD8+ cells gave an average of approximately 3 ug of DNA.

All sequencing subjects had displayed CD8+CD57+ cell expansion on flow cytometry. With no exception, the patients had severe acquired aplastic anemia. No therapy was given to patients before blood sampling. TCR beta VDJ combinations and CDR3 sequences were profiled from genomic DNA. In TCRdb, the reads were re-called with MiXCR into one record per CDR3 protein. The sample yields 150,000 to 200,000 distinct CDR3 sequences, almost 50% seen once. V lost 0 bases and J 0 bases, leaving 5 bases between the germline ends. Germline V gives CDR1 SQVTM, CDR2 ANQGSEA. CDR3 length: 13 residues. This clonotype was picked up one time.

The receptor comes from a human donor with aplastic anemia. Material: sorted CD4+, CD8+, or CD8+CD57+ T cells (not recorded which) from PBMCs. The chain joins TRBV29-1 to TRBJ1-2; no clear D. CDR3 nucleotide sequence: TGCAGCGTTGAAGAGGGAACTAACTATGGCTACACCTTC. Translating it yields CSVEEGTNYGYTF. Supplemented by reference TRBV29-1 and TRBJ1-2, the full variable domain reads SAVISQKPSRDICQRGTSLTIQCQVDSQVTMMFWYRQQPGQSLTLIATANQGSEATYESGFVIDKFPISRPNLTFSTLTVSNMSPEDSSIYLCSVEEGTNYGYTFGSGTRLTVV.